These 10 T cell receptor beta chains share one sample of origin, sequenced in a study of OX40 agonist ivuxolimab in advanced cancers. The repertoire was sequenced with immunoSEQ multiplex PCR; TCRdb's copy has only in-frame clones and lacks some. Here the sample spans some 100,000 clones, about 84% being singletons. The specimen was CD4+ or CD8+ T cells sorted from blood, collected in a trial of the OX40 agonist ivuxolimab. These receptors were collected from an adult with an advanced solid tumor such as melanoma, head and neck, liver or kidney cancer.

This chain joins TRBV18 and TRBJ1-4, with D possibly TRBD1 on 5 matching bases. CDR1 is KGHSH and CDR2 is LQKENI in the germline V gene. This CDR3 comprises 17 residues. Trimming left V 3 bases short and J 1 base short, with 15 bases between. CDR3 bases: TGTGCCAGCTCACCGTCGACCTCGGACATAACTAATGAAAAACTGTTTTTT. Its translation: CASSPSTSDITNEKLFF.

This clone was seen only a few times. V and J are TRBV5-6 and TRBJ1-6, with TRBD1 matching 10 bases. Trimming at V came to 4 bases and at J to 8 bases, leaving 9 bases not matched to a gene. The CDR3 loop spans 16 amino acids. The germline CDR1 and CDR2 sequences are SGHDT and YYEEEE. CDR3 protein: CASSPGWDRGDSPLHF. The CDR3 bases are TGTGCCAGCAGCCCTGGCTGGGACAGGGGAGATTCACCCCTCCACTTT.

Here the CDR3 reads CASSVGLGSTDTQYF. CDR3 in DNA: TGTGCCAGCAGTGTCGGACTGGGCAGCACAGATACGCAGTATTTT. This sequence joins TRBV6-4 and TRBJ2-3; D might be TRBD2 (5 bases). The CDR3 is made up of 15 amino acids. The germline CDR1 and CDR2 sequences are MRHNA and SNTAGT. The V and J ends lost 4 bases and 0 bases respectively, with 11 bases between them.

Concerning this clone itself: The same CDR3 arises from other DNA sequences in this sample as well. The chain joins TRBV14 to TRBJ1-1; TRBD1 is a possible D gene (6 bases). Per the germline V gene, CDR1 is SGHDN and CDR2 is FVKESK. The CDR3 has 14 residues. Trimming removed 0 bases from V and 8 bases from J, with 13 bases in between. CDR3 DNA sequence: TGTGCCAGCAGCCAAGAGCAGGGGTGGGGGGAAGCTTTCTTT. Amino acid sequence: CASSQEQGWGEAFF.

The CDR3 sequence: CASSLDRETQYF. CDR3 DNA: TGTGCCAGCAGCTTGGATAGGGAGACCCAGTACTTC. The chain uses TRBV11-2 and TRBJ2-5; D not certain. CDR3 length: 12 amino acids. V gave up 3 bases and J gave up 5 bases, with 7 bases separating them. Germline CDR1 and CDR2: SGHAT and FQNNGV.

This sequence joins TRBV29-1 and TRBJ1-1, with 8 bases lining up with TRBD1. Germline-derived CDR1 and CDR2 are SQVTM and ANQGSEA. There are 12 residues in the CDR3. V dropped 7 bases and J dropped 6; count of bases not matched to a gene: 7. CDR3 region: CSGSRTGSEAFF. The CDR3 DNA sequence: TGCAGCGGGTCCCGGACAGGGTCTGAAGCTTTCTTT.

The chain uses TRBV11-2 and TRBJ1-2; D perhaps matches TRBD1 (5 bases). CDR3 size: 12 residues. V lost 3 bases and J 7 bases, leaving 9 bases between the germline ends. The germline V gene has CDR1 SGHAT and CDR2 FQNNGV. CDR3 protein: CASSFGGAGYTF. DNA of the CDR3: TGTGCCAGCAGCTTTGGGGGTGCTGGCTACACCTTC.

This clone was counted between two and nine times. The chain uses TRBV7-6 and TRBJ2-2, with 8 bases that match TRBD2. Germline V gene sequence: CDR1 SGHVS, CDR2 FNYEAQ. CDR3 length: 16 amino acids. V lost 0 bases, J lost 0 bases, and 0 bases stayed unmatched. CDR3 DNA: TGTGCCAGCAGCTTAGCTAGCGGGGCGAACACCGGGGAGCTGTTTTTT. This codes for CASSLASGANTGELFF.

This chain's CDR3 is CASSPQSPQGRRTEAFF. CDR3 DNA: TGTGCCAGCAGCCCTCAGTCCCCACAGGGACGACGAACTGAAGCTTTCTTT. The chain recombines TRBV11-1 with TRBJ1-1, with a weak D call TRBD1 (6 bases). Trimming shortened V by 5 bases and J by 5 bases, and 24 bases separated the two germline ends. The CDR3 has 17 residues. CDR1 and CDR2 (germline): SGHAT, FQDESV (reference sequence). Full variable domain (remainder filled in from reference TRBV11-1 and TRBJ1-1): EAEVAQSPRYKITEKSQAVAFWCDPISGHATLYWYRQILGQGPELLVQFQDESVVDDSQLPKDRFSAERLKGVDSTLKIQPAELGDSAMYLCASSPQSPQGRRTEAFFGQGTRLTVV.

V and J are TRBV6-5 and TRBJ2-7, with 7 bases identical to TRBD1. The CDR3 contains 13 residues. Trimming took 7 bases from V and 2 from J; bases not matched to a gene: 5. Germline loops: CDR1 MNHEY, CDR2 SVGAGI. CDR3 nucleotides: TGTGCCAGCAACCAAGGGGGCACCTACGAGCAGTACTTC. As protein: CASNQGGTYEQYF.